This is a list of T cell receptor beta chains from one sample in a study of T cells expressing NK-cell markers. TCRdb derives one entry per CDR3 protein from the 5' RACE reads, leaving out DNA. The listing contains 440,000 or so distinct CDR3 sequences. Input material: blood T cells: a sorted CD56 or NKG2C T cell subset, CD4+ or CD8+ T cells, or bulk PBMC T cells (not recorded which). The receptors shown here come from a woman aged 18 to 75 in good health. Both conserved end residues are part of each CDR3.

j_gene,v_gene,CDR3aa
TRBJ2-1,TRBV29-1,CSVSGTGLNEQFF
TRBJ2-7,TRBV20-1,CAPARDSTLYEQYF
TRBJ2-7,TRBV3-1,CASSQDTGGTSEQYF
TRBJ2-3,TRBV12-3/TRBV12-4,CASSFTGSGPDTQYF
TRBJ2-3,TRBV6-5,CASSYLSGEVSDTQYF
TRBJ1-6,TRBV6-5,CASSYSGVPLHF
TRBJ1-6,TRBV4-3,CASSQEQGTNSPLHF
TRBJ2-5,TRBV20-1,CSATRSWAGDTQETQYF
TRBJ2-7,TRBV7-6,CASSLGPLAQSYEQYF
TRBJ1-1,TRBV7-2,CASTKTGGGTVNTEAFF
TRBJ2-3,TRBV6-2/TRBV6-3,CASSADFVTQYF
TRBJ1-3,TRBV20-1,CSAPGQSHSGNTIYF
TRBJ2-1,TRBV6-5,CASSYSIASGGDYNEQFF
TRBJ1-5,TRBV12-3/TRBV12-4,CASSLGTDQPQHF
TRBJ2-2,TRBV29-1,CSVEGGEWYTGELFF
TRBJ2-5,TRBV7-8,CASSLGFSGGQETQYF
TRBJ1-2,TRBV28,CASGYRRGQGADGYTF
TRBJ1-3,TRBV3-1,CASSQVGRGVSGNTIYF
TRBJ1-6,TRBV4-3,CASSQGWGSPLHF
TRBJ2-2,TRBV7-2,CASSARQVSNTGELFF
TRBJ1-6,TRBV5-4,CASSGPPTEAVNSPLHF
TRBJ2-3,TRBV19,CASSSSLPGQAPGDTQYF
TRBJ1-1,TRBV4-2,CASSQDIPGILAVTFF
TRBJ2-3,TRBV12-3/TRBV12-4,CASSFSYTQYF
TRBJ2-7,TRBV28,CASSFVLSGTYEQYF
TRBJ2-7,TRBV29-1,CSVVAGPSYEQYF
TRBJ1-1,TRBV6-1,CASRLDGQRNTEAFF
TRBJ2-2,TRBV7-3,CASSLGFRGASGELFF